These T cell receptor beta chains were read from a single sample in a study of T-cell memory formation after mild COVID-19. Each CDR3 protein gets one entry after TCRdb re-called the 5' RACE reads with MiXCR. The sample carries under 70,000 distinct CDR3 sequences, over 8.5% recorded once. Material for sequencing was PBMCs or a T cell subset sorted from them (not recorded which). The receptors here all came from a man between 18 and 29 years old who had mild COVID-19 (a few samples of this study predate the infection). Cell type and time point are not known. Both conserved end residues are part of each CDR3. A D gene is named only where the DNA matches it firmly. Clone size is stated in some rows and not others, as once, few, many or a class when expanded.

cdr3_aa cdr3_nt v_call clone_size j_call d_call
CASSPGQGVTYGYTF TGCGCCAGCAGCCCGGGACAGGGAGTGACGTATGGCTACACCTTC TRBV5-1 few TRBJ1-2 TRBD1
CASSIRETQYF TGTGCCAGCAGCATCCGGGAGACCCAGTACTTC TRBV3-1 NA TRBJ2-5 NA
CATEKLFF TGTGCCACAGAAAAACTGTTTTTT TRBV10-3 NA TRBJ1-4 NA
CASSLTAGANTGELFF TGTGCCAGCAGCTTAACGGCGGGGGCAAACACCGGGGAGCTGTTTTTT TRBV7-9 many TRBJ2-2 NA
CASSEIGGETQYF TGCGCCAGCAGTGAAATTGGAGGGGAGACCCAGTACTTC TRBV5-1 many TRBJ2-5 NA
CASTLGQHTDTQYF TGCGCCAGCACTCTCGGACAGCACACAGATACGCAGTATTTT TRBV5-1 few TRBJ2-3 NA
CASGLVLGLDYNEQFF TGTGCTAGTGGTTTGGTACTGGGACTCGATTACAATGAGCAGTTCTTC TRBV12-5 many TRBJ2-1 NA
CASSPGGRDTGELFF TGTGCCAGCAGCCCCGGGGGCAGAGACACCGGGGAGCTGTTTTTT TRBV11-3 few TRBJ2-2 NA
CASSQNGQLTGELFF TGTGCCAGCAGCCAAAACGGACAGCTAACCGGGGAGCTGTTTTTT TRBV7-2 many TRBJ2-2 NA
CASSPSGDTQYF TGTGCCAGCAGCCCAAGTGGGGATACGCAGTATTTT TRBV3-1 NA TRBJ2-3 NA
CAISDFRGDTQYF TGTGCCATCAGTGATTTTAGGGGAGATACGCAGTATTTT TRBV10-3 many TRBJ2-3 NA
CASSFQGAIGELFF TGTGCCAGCAGTTTTCAGGGGGCTATCGGGGAGCTGTTTTTT TRBV12-3/TRBV12-4 many TRBJ2-2 TRBD1